The clone carrying this TCR beta chain was counted ten times or more. Its cognate antigen is unknown. Time point noted: healthy volunteer bleed at 2 weeks. Whole blood, unfractionated, served as the material for total RNA extraction. Original data processing: A per-sample median of 95,638 TCRs was observed, with counts ranging from about 20,000 to 750,000. TCRdb processed the RACE reads anew with MiXCR; each CDR3 protein has one entry. TCRdb, not the original authors, processed these V and J calls. The top ten clones hold roughly 1.6% of a sample with tens of thousands of distinct CDR3 sequences, about 4.5% of them seen once. These data come from a study of human T cells and chemical hapten exposure. Study-level information: Small pooled library volume differences chiefly drove per-sample TCR yield variation.

Study results and caveats: Sensitizing with DPC caused no change in TCRs above 1 in 1000 frequency.

With V trimmed by 5 bases and J by 8 bases, 11 bases remained unmatched. Germline V gene lookup returns CDR1 SEHNR and CDR2 FQNEAQ (reference sequence). The CDR3 consists of 15 residues. The sequence derives from a female donor in good health. Some clones in this sample may be carry-over from other donors' samples. V and J are TRBV7-9 and TRBJ2-1; 8 nucleotides agree with TRBD2. The sequencing sample was made of whole blood. The CDR3: CASSHQAGDSHEQFF. The CDR3 bases are TGTGCCAGCAGCCATCAAGCGGGGGACTCCCATGAGCAGTTCTTC.